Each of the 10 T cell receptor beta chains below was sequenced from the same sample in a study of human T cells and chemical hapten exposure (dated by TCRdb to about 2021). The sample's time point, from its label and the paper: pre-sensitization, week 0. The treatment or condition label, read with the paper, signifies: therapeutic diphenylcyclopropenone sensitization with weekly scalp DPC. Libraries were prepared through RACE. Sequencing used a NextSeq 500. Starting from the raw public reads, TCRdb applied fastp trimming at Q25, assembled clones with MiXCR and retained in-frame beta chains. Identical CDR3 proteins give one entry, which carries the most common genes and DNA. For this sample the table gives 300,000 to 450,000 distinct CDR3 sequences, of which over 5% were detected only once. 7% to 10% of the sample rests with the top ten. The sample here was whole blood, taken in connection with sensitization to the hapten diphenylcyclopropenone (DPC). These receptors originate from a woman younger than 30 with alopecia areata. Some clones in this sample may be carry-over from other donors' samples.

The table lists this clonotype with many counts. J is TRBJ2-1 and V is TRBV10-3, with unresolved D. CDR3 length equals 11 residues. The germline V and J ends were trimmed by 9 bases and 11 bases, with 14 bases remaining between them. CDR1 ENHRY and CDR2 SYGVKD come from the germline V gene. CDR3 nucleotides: TGTGCCATAGCCGACGTTAGGAAGCAGTTCTTC. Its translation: CAIADVRKQFF.

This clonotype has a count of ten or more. The CDR3: CASSFNTRSEKLFF. CDR3 DNA sequence: TGTGCCAGCAGCTTCAACACGAGAAGTGAAAAACTGTTTTTT. This rearrangement joins TRBV13 to TRBJ1-4; D call uncertain. This CDR3 spans 14 amino acids. Germline loops: CDR1 PRHDT, CDR2 FYEKMQ (reference sequence). Between the trimmed V and J ends, which lost 3 bases and 7 bases, there was a span of 12 bases.

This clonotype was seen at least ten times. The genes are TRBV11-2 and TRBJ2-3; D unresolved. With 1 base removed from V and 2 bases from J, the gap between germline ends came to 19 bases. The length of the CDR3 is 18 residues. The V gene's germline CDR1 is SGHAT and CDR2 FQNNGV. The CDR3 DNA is TGTGCCAGCAGCTTAGTTCCGCAGTTTCAATCTATCACAGATACGCAGTATTTT. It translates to CASSLVPQFQSITDTQYF.

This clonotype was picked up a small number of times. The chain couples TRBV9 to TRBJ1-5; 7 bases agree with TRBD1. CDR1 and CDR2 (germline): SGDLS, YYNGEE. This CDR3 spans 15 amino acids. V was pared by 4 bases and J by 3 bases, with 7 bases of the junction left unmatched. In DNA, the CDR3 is TGTGCCAGCAGCTCCGGGACAGCTTACAATCAGCCCCAGCATTTT. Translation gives CASSSGTAYNQPQHF.

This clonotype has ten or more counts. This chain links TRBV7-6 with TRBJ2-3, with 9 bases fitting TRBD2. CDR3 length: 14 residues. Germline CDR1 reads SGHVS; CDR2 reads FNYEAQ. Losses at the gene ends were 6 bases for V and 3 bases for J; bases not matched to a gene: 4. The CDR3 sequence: CASSQRGVTDTQYF. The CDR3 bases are TGTGCCAGCAGTCAGCGGGGGGTAACAGATACGCAGTATTTT.

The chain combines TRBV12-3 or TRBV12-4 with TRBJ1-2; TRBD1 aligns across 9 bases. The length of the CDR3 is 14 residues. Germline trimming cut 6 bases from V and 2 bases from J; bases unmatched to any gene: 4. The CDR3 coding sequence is TGTGCCAGCAGGGGGACAGGGCCAAACTATGGCTACACCTTC. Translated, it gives CASRGTGPNYGYTF.

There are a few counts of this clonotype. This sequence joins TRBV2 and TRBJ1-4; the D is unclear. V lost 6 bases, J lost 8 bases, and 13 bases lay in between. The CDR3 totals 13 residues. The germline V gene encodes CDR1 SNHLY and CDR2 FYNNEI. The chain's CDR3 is CASRTLDGEKLFF. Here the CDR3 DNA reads TGTGCCAGCAGAACCTTAGATGGGGAAAAACTGTTTTTT.

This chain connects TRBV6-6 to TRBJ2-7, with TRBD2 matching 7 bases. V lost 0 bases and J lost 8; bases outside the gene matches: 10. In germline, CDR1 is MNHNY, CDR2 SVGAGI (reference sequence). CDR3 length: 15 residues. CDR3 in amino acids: CASSYSWEGPDKQYF. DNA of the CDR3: TGTGCCAGCAGTTACTCCTGGGAGGGCCCTGACAAGCAGTACTTC.

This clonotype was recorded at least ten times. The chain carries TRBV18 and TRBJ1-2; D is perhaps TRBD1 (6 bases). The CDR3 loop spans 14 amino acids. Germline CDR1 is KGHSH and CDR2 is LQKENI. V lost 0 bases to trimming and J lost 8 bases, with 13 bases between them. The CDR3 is CASSPPQGLGGYTF. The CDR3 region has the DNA TGTGCCAGCTCACCACCTCAGGGGCTGGGCGGCTACACCTTC.

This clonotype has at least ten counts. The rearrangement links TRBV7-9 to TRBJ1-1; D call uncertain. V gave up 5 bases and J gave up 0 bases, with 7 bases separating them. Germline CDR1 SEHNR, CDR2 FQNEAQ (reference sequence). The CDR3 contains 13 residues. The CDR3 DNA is TGTGCCAGCAGCCTCCCAATGAACACTGAAGCTTTCTTT. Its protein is CASSLPMNTEAFF.